A single sample is the source of the 13 T cell receptor beta chains below, sequenced in a study of a mutant IDH1 vaccine in newly diagnosed glioma. This sample's time point: baseline, week 1 (first vaccination visit). Treatment: pre-vaccination baseline after standard-of-care therapy. Data came from immunoSEQ multiplex PCR; TCRdb stores just in-frame clones and leaves some out. The repertoire holds tens of thousands of clones, with 75% to 90% as singletons. This specimen was PBMCs, taken from a glioma patient treated with radiotherapy, temozolomide or both. The receptors were sampled from a woman aged 40 to 49 with glioma.

This chain joins TRBV30 and TRBJ2-3; maybe TRBD2 (6 bases). This CDR3 has 18 amino acids. CDR1 GTSNPN and CDR2 SVGIG come from the germline V gene (reference sequence). V was trimmed by 3 bases and J by 1 base, leaving 23 bases between them. CDR3 loop: CAWRPSVLDGWGTDTQYF. The DNA of the CDR3 is TGTGCCTGGAGGCCTAGCGTCCTAGATGGCTGGGGCACAGATACGCAGTATTTT. Filled out from reference TRBV30 and TRBJ2-3, the complete variable domain reads SQTIHQWPATLVQPVGSPLSLECTVEGTSNPNLYWYRQAAGRGLQLLFYSVGIGQISSEVPQNLSASRPQDRQFILSSKKLLLSDSGFYLCAWRPSVLDGWGTDTQYFGPGTRLTVL.

The rearrangement links TRBV19 to TRBJ2-1; 9 bases map to TRBD2. CDR1 and CDR2 (germline): LNHDA, SQIVND (reference sequence). After removal of 0 bases from V and 0 bases from J, the junction contained 9 bases not matched to a gene. The CDR3 is 19 amino acids. Written as DNA, the CDR3 is TGTGCCAGTAGTATAGACAGCGGACTAGCGTCGAGCTCCTACAATGAGCAGTTCTTC. Translated: CASSIDSGLASSSYNEQFF.

The chain carries TRBV7-8 and TRBJ2-7; 7 bases agree with TRBD2. The CDR3 loop spans 15 amino acids. Losses at the gene ends were 1 base for V and 5 bases for J; bases not matched to a gene: 8. CDR1 SGHVS and CDR2 FQNEAQ come from the germline V gene. The CDR3 coding sequence is TGTGCCAGCAGCTTAGGGGTGGGAGGGCTGGACGAGCAGTACTTC. Translated, it gives CASSLGVGGLDEQYF.

The chain is built from TRBV6-1 and TRBJ2-7, with 8 bases that match TRBD1. The CDR3 sequence is 13 residues long. Trimming at V came to 8 bases and at J to 3 bases, leaving 6 bases not matched to a gene. Per the germline V gene, CDR1 is MNHNS and CDR2 is SASEGT. Written as DNA, the CDR3 is TGTGCCAGCCTGACAGGGGCCATCTACGAGCAGTACTTC. It is translated as CASLTGAIYEQYF.

The CDR3 DNA reads as TGTGCCAGCAGCCGTGGGGACAGGGGGCGAGGCTATGGCTACACCTTC. Protein sequence: CASSRGDRGRGYGYTF. This chain links TRBV7-2 with TRBJ1-2, with 12 nucleotides matching TRBD1. The CDR3 runs 16 residues. J was trimmed by 4 bases and V by 5 bases; bases with no gene match: 8. Germline V gene data show CDR1 as SGHTA and CDR2 as FQGNSA.

V usage is TRBV6-5 and J usage is TRBJ1-2; TRBD1 might be the D (5 bases). This CDR3 region has 14 residues. The V and J ends lost 2 bases and 5 bases respectively, with 12 bases between them. Germline-derived CDR1 and CDR2 are MNHEY and SVGAGI. CDR3 sequence (DNA): TGTGCCAGCAGTTACCAGGGACCTGAGTATGGCTACACCTTC. It codes for CASSYQGPEYGYTF.

The rearrangement links TRBV7-9 to TRBJ2-1, with 8 bases fitting TRBD2. With 5 bases clipped from V and 4 bases from J, the junction kept 4 bases outside the gene matches. Germline V gene data show CDR1 as SEHNR and CDR2 as FQNEAQ (reference sequence). This CDR3 contains 14 residues. CDR3: CASSGRGAYNEQFF. The CDR3 DNA sequence: TGTGCCAGCAGCGGGCGGGGGGCGTACAATGAGCAGTTCTTC.

The chain links TRBV9 to TRBJ2-3, with D perhaps TRBD2 (6 bases). The CDR3 consists of 16 residues. Trimming left V 3 bases short and J 1 base short, with 15 bases between. Germline CDR1 and CDR2: SGDLS and YYNGEE. The CDR3 sequence: CASSAGGVGGTDTQYF. The CDR3 DNA is TGTGCCAGCAGCGCCGGGGGAGTTGGAGGCACAGATACGCAGTATTTT.

The chain carries TRBV6-1 and TRBJ2-1; 8 bases align to TRBD2. This CDR3 is built from 13 residues. Germline CDR1 MNHNS, CDR2 SASEGT. Trimming removed 5 bases from V and 8 bases from J; junction bases left unmatched: 5. CDR3 coding DNA: TGTGCCAGCAGTTCGCAGCGGGAGTATGAGCAGTTCTTC. Protein product: CASSSQREYEQFF.

The chain recombines TRBV18 with TRBJ2-1, with D unclear. The CDR3 totals 17 residues. Trimming shortened V by 0 bases and J by 0 bases, and 12 bases separated the two germline ends. Germline lookup yields CDR1 KGHSH and CDR2 LQKENI. CDR3 in amino acids: CASSPPIARSSYNEQFF. CDR3 in DNA: TGTGCCAGCTCACCACCGATTGCGAGGAGCTCCTACAATGAGCAGTTCTTC.

The V and J genes are TRBV29-1 and TRBJ1-2; D unresolved. Germline CDR1 reads SQVTM; CDR2 reads ANQGSEA. This CDR3 is 12 amino acids long. V lost 8 bases to trimming and J lost 4 bases, with 14 bases between them. The CDR3 DNA follows: TGCAGCTCGAAATCAACAATCTATGGCTACACCTTC. Its translation is CSSKSTIYGYTF.

Worth noting for this clone: The junction differs from germline at one of its ends, possibly a read error. The chain links TRBV29-1 to TRBJ2-2, with 9 nucleotides matching TRBD2. Germline V CDR1 and CDR2: SQVTM, ANQGSEA. The CDR3 length is 11 residues. CDR3 sequence: CAGGDTGELFF. In DNA form, the CDR3 reads TGTGCGGGAGGGGACACCGGGGAGCTGTTTTTT.

As to this clone: At one end, the junction sequence differs from germline, possibly due to a read error. The chain has TRBV4-3 and TRBJ2-3, with a tentative D call TRBD1 (7 bases). CDR1 and CDR2 from the germline V gene are LGHNA and YSLEER. There are 18 residues in the CDR3. CDR3 loop: CASSQGHRGEGGVDAQYF. The CDR3, as DNA: TGCGCCAGCAGCCAAGGACACAGGGGCGAGGGGGGCGTAGATGCGCAGTATTTT.